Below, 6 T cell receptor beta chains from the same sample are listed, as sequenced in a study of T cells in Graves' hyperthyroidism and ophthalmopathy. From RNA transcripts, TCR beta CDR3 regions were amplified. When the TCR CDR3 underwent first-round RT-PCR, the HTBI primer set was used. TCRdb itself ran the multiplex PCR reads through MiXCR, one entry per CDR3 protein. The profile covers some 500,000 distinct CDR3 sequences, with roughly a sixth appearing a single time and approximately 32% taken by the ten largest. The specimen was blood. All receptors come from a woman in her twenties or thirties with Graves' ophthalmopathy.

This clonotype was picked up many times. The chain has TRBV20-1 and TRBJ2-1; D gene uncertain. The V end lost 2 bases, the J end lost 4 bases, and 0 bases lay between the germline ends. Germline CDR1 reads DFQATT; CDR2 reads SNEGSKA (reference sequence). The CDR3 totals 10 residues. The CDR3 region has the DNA TGCAGTGCTAGATACAATGAGCAGTTCTTC. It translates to CSARYNEQFF.

The CDR3 DNA reads TGTGCCAGCAGCTCAGAGACAGGGTACGAGCAGTACTTC. Protein: CASSSETGYEQYF. The chain joins TRBV7-9 to TRBJ2-7; TRBD1 matches 7 bases. Germline CDR1 reads SEHNR; CDR2 reads FQNEAQ (reference sequence). The CDR3 spans 13 residues. V gave up 4 bases and J gave up 4 bases; unmatched junction bases: 4. The variable domain in full, with the rest retrieved from reference TRBV7-9 and TRBJ2-7, is DTGVSQNPRHKITKRGQNVTFRCDPISEHNRLYWYRQTLGQGPEFLTYFQNEAQLEKSRLLSDRFSAERPKGSFSTLEIQRTEQGDSAMYLCASSSETGYEQYFGPGTRLTVT.

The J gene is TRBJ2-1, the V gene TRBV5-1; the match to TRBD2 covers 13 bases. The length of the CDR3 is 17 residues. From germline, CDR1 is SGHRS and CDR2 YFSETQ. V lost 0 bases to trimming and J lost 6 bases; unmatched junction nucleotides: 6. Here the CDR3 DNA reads TGCGCCAGCAGCTTGGGGGGACTAGCGGGAAAAATCAATGAGCAGTTCTTC. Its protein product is CASSLGGLAGKINEQFF.

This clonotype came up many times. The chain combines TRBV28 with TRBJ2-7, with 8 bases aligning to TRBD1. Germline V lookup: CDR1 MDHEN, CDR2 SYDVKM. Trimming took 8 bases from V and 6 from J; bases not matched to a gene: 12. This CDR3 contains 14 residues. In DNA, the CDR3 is TGTGCCAGCCTTTATAGGACAGGGATCGGCGAGCAGTACTTC. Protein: CASLYRTGIGEQYF.

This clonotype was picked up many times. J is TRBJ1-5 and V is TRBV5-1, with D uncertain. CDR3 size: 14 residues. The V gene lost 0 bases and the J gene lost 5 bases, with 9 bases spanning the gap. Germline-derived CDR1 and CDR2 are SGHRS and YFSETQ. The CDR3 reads CASSLGGFDQPQHF. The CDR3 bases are TGCGCCAGCAGCTTGGGCGGGTTCGATCAGCCCCAGCATTTT. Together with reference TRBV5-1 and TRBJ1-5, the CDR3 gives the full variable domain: KAGVTQTPRYLIKTRGQQVTLSCSPISGHRSVSWYQQTPGQGLQFLFEYFSETQRNKGNFPGRFSGRQFSNSRSEMNVSTLELGDSALYLCASSLGGFDQPQHFGDGTRLSIL.

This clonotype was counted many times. CDR3 nucleotides: TGCAGTGCTAGAGGGTCCCGGCAAGAGACCCAGTACTTC. Its protein is CSARGSRQETQYF. The chain is built from TRBV20-1 and TRBJ2-5; D ambiguous. The germline CDR1 and CDR2 sequences are DFQATT and SNEGSKA (reference sequence). V lost 1 base and J 2 bases, leaving 8 bases between the germline ends. CDR3 size: 13 residues.